A selection of T cell receptor beta chains follows, all from one sample in a study of T-cell memory formation after mild COVID-19. TCRdb re-derived calls from the 5' RACE reads in MiXCR, one entry per CDR3 protein. Of about 470,000 distinct CDR3 sequences listed, around a quarter are singletons. What was sequenced was PBMCs or a T cell subset sorted from them (not recorded which). These receptors originate from an adult woman who had mild COVID-19 (a few samples of this study predate the infection). Cell type and time point are not known. Each CDR3 is given with its conserved first and last residue. The D gene is left open where the match is weak. The listing skips clone size in some rows; elsewhere it reads once, few, many or a size class.

d_gene: -
v_gene: TRBV7-8
abundance: -
j_gene: TRBJ1-2
CDR3aa: CASSLADSPNYGYTF
CDR3nt: TGTGCCAGCAGCTTAGCGGACAGTCCTAACTATGGCTACACCTTC

d_gene: -
v_gene: TRBV7-2
abundance: -
j_gene: TRBJ1-1
CDR3aa: CASSLSSWGGNTEAFF
CDR3nt: TGTGCCAGCAGCTTATCGAGTTGGGGGGGGAACACTGAAGCTTTCTTT

d_gene: -
v_gene: TRBV20-1
abundance: many
j_gene: TRBJ2-5
CDR3aa: CSARDQETQYF
CDR3nt: TGCAGTGCTAGAGATCAAGAGACCCAGTACTTC

d_gene: TRBD1
v_gene: TRBV7-3
abundance: -
j_gene: TRBJ2-7
CDR3aa: CANSPLDRDLCYSYEQYF
CDR3nt: TGTGCCAACTCGCCTCTCGACAGGGACCTATGTTACTCCTACGAGCAGTACTTC

d_gene: -
v_gene: TRBV29-1
abundance: few
j_gene: TRBJ2-1
CDR3aa: CSVEGVREIRNEQFF
CDR3nt: TGCAGCGTTGAGGGTGTTCGGGAGATTCGGAATGAGCAGTTCTTC

d_gene: -
v_gene: TRBV19
abundance: -
j_gene: TRBJ2-2
CDR3aa: CASPGGAGTGELFF
CDR3nt: TGTGCCAGCCCTGGGGGCGCAGGAACCGGGGAGCTGTTTTTT

d_gene: -
v_gene: TRBV11-1
abundance: -
j_gene: TRBJ1-1
CDR3aa: CASSLDGLRNTEAFF
CDR3nt: TGTGCCAGCAGCTTGGACGGACTGAGGAACACTGAAGCTTTCTTT

d_gene: -
v_gene: TRBV12-3/TRBV12-4
abundance: -
j_gene: TRBJ1-5
CDR3aa: CASTTSPPNQPQHF
CDR3nt: TGTGCCAGCACCACCTCCCCCCCCAATCAGCCCCAGCATTTT

d_gene: -
v_gene: TRBV9
abundance: few
j_gene: TRBJ2-2
CDR3aa: CASSVNTNTGELFF
CDR3nt: TGTGCCAGCAGCGTAAATACGAACACCGGGGAGCTGTTTTTT

d_gene: TRBD2
v_gene: TRBV7-9
abundance: many
j_gene: TRBJ2-1
CDR3aa: CASSLGLAADNEQFF
CDR3nt: TGTGCCAGCAGCTTAGGACTAGCTGCCGACAATGAGCAGTTCTTC

d_gene: -
v_gene: TRBV4-1
abundance: few
j_gene: TRBJ2-3
CDR3aa: CASSRSHLAGPTDTQYF
CDR3nt: TGCGCCAGCAGCCGCTCCCATTTGGCAGGTCCAACAGATACGCAGTATTTT

d_gene: -
v_gene: TRBV7-9
abundance: -
j_gene: TRBJ1-1
CDR3aa: CASSLVLTEAFF
CDR3nt: TGTGCCAGCAGCTTAGTCCTCACTGAAGCTTTCTTT

d_gene: -
v_gene: TRBV7-2
abundance: -
j_gene: TRBJ2-5
CDR3aa: CASSSVGWGQETQYF
CDR3nt: TGTGCCAGCAGCTCCGTGGGGTGGGGGCAAGAGACCCAGTACTTC

d_gene: -
v_gene: TRBV9
abundance: -
j_gene: TRBJ2-2
CDR3aa: CASSVVSDPGPGELFF
CDR3nt: TGTGCCAGCAGCGTAGTTTCGGATCCCGGTCCCGGGGAGCTGTTTTTT

d_gene: TRBD2
v_gene: TRBV9
abundance: -
j_gene: TRBJ2-1
CDR3aa: CASSVLPSGGYNEQFF
CDR3nt: TGTGCCAGCAGCGTACTGCCTAGCGGGGGGTACAATGAGCAGTTCTTC

d_gene: -
v_gene: TRBV4-1
abundance: -
j_gene: TRBJ2-7
CDR3aa: CASSQEGFLYYEQYF
CDR3nt: TGCGCCAGCAGCCAAGAAGGGTTCTTGTACTACGAGCAGTACTTC

d_gene: TRBD2
v_gene: TRBV7-9
abundance: -
j_gene: TRBJ2-7
CDR3aa: CASSPRTSSYEQYF
CDR3nt: TGTGCCAGCAGCCCACGGACTAGCTCCTACGAGCAGTACTTC

d_gene: TRBD1
v_gene: TRBV25-1
abundance: -
j_gene: TRBJ2-7
CDR3aa: CASGTGRIYEQYF
CDR3nt: TGTGCCAGCGGGACAGGGAGGATTTACGAGCAGTACTTC

d_gene: -
v_gene: TRBV30
abundance: -
j_gene: TRBJ2-3
CDR3aa: CAWSVLSAPGADTQYF
CDR3nt: TGTGCCTGGAGTGTACTGTCGGCCCCCGGAGCAGATACGCAGTATTTT

d_gene: -
v_gene: TRBV5-1
abundance: few
j_gene: TRBJ1-5
CDR3aa: CASSRGGGNQPQHF
CDR3nt: TGCGCCAGCAGCCGAGGGGGAGGCAATCAGCCCCAGCATTTT

d_gene: TRBD1
v_gene: TRBV29-1
abundance: -
j_gene: TRBJ1-2
CDR3aa: CSVHRTGTGGAPSGYTF
CDR3nt: TGCAGCGTTCACAGAACCGGGACAGGGGGCGCCCCGAGCGGCTACACCTTC

d_gene: -
v_gene: TRBV4-3
abundance: few
j_gene: TRBJ2-2
CDR3aa: CASSQDKGGARDTGELFF
CDR3nt: TGCGCCAGCAGCCAAGATAAGGGGGGGGCCCGTGACACCGGGGAGCTGTTTTTT

d_gene: TRBD2
v_gene: TRBV11-2
abundance: few
j_gene: TRBJ2-7
CDR3aa: CASSLADGIAGVNEQYF
CDR3nt: TGTGCCAGCAGCTTAGCGGATGGTATAGCGGGAGTCAACGAGCAGTACTTC

d_gene: -
v_gene: TRBV30
abundance: few
j_gene: TRBJ2-2
CDR3aa: CAWILFGELFF
CDR3nt: TGTGCCTGGATACTGTTTGGGGAGCTGTTTTTT

d_gene: -
v_gene: TRBV5-1
abundance: few
j_gene: TRBJ1-5
CDR3aa: CASSLGQADQPQHF
CDR3nt: TGCGCCAGCAGCTTGGGTCAGGCCGATCAGCCCCAGCATTTT

d_gene: -
v_gene: TRBV11-2
abundance: few
j_gene: TRBJ2-4
CDR3aa: CASSPARENIQYF
CDR3nt: TGTGCCAGCAGCCCGGCACGGGAAAACATTCAGTACTTC

d_gene: -
v_gene: TRBV14
abundance: few
j_gene: TRBJ2-3
CDR3aa: CASSQLRTPDTQYF
CDR3nt: TGTGCCAGCAGCCAACTTAGGACCCCAGATACGCAGTATTTT

d_gene: TRBD1
v_gene: TRBV6-2/TRBV6-3
abundance: -
j_gene: TRBJ1-2
CDR3aa: CASRLDGQGYGYTF
CDR3nt: TGTGCCAGCAGACTCGATGGACAGGGGTATGGCTACACCTTC

d_gene: -
v_gene: TRBV20-1
abundance: few
j_gene: TRBJ2-4
CDR3aa: CSARPILAKNIQYF
CDR3nt: TGCAGTGCTCGGCCTATCTTAGCCAAAAACATTCAGTACTTC

d_gene: TRBD1
v_gene: TRBV5-1
abundance: -
j_gene: TRBJ2-6
CDR3aa: CASSLSGTGAISGANVLTF
CDR3nt: TGCGCCAGCAGCTTATCCGGGACAGGGGCAATCTCTGGGGCCAACGTCCTGACTTTC

d_gene: TRBD2
v_gene: TRBV7-9
abundance: -
j_gene: TRBJ2-2
CDR3aa: CASSPPGTSGRALRELFF
CDR3nt: TGTGCCAGCAGCCCCCCCGGGACTAGCGGGAGGGCCCTCCGGGAGCTGTTTTTT

d_gene: TRBD1
v_gene: TRBV18
abundance: -
j_gene: TRBJ2-5
CDR3aa: CASSPGQGVLETQYF
CDR3nt: TGTGCCAGCTCACCTGGACAGGGGGTTTTGGAGACCCAGTACTTC